The sequence of this T cell receptor (beta chain) was determined in a study of blood T cell repertoires in COVID-19. The repertoire was sequenced with immunoSEQ multiplex PCR; TCRdb's copy has only in-frame clones and lacks some. The sample carries 150,000 to 200,000 clones, approximately 93% recorded once. V was clipped by 5 bases and J by 0 bases, with 20 bases between them. The CDR3 has 18 residues. Germline lookup yields CDR1 PRHDT and CDR2 FYEKMQ (reference sequence). The sample taken for sequencing was peripheral blood. This TCR derives from a woman in her fifties or sixties with COVID-19, enrolled during active disease. The chain links TRBV13 to TRBJ1-3; D may be TRBD1 (6 bases). In nucleotides, the CDR3 is TGTGCCAGCAGCCTCACGGGACAAGGGGCAAACTCTGGAAACACCATATATTTT. This encodes CASSLTGQGANSGNTIYF.